Below, one T cell receptor beta chain is given with its context. Antigen unknown. The data belong to a study of T cell clonotyping in hematopoietic cell transplantation. Findings and caveats of the study: After transplant, recipient diversity fell while pathologically expanded clonotypes grew through day 180.

The germline V and J ends were trimmed by 6 bases and 1 base, with 16 bases remaining between them. Germline-derived CDR1 and CDR2 are MDHEN and SYDVKM. The CDR3 is made up of 16 amino acids. Clones were sequenced by immunoSEQ multiplex PCR, and TCRdb holds only the in-frame ones, with some missing. The repertoire holds about 7,700 clones, with roughly 94% as singletons. Sequenced material: peripheral blood mononuclear cells, taken 30 days after allogeneic stem cell transplant. The chain joins TRBV28 to TRBJ1-3; no clear D gene. The receptor's source is a male patient aged 55 to 69 who had an allogeneic stem cell transplant from an unrelated donor, so T cells may come from the graft donor. Some clones in this sample may be carry-over from other donors' samples. The DNA of the CDR3 is TGTGCCAGCAGAACCTCTGAGGGTGGGTCTGGAAACACCATATATTTT. Its translation is CASRTSEGGSGNTIYF.